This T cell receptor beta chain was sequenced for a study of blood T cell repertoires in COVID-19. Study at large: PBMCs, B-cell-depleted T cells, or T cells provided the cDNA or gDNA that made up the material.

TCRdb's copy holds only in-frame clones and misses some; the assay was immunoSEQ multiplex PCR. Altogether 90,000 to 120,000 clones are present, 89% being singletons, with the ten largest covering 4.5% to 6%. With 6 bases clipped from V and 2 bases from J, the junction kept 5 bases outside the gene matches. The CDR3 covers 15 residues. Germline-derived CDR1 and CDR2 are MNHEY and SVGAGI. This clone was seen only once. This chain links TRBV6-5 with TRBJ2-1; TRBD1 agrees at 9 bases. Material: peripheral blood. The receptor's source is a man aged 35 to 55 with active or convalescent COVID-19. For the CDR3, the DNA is TGTGCCAGCAGACCGGGACAGGGCCCCTACAATGAGCAGTTCTTC. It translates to CASRPGQGPYNEQFF.